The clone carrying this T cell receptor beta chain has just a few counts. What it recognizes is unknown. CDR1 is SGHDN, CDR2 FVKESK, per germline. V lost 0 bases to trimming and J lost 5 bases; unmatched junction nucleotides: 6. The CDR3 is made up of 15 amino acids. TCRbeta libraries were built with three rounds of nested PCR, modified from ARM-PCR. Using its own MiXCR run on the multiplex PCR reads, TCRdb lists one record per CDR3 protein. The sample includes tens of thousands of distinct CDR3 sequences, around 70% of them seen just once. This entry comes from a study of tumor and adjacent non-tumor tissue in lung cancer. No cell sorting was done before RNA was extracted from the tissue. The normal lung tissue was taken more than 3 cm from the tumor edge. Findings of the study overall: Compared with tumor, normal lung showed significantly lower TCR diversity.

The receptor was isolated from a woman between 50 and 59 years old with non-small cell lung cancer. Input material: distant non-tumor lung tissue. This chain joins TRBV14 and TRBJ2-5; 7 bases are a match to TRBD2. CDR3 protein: CASSQEGEGEETQYF. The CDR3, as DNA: TGTGCCAGCAGCCAAGAGGGGGAGGGTGAGGAGACCCAGTACTTC.